The clone carrying this T cell receptor (beta chain) was observed many times. What it recognizes is unknown. Then a second PCR, running about 7 to 11 cycles, was carried out with a sample-barcoded 5' primer and a J-beta primer mix. TCRdb re-analysed the 5' RACE reads in MiXCR, keeping a single row per CDR3 protein. The sample gives some 900,000 distinct CDR3 sequences, 29% of which show up once; 17% is in the top ten. CDR3 size: 11 residues. Looked up from germline, CDR1 is ENHRY and CDR2 is SYGVKD. Trimming cost V 6 bases and J 4 bases, with 7 bases left between them. The data stem from a study of blood T cells in healthy people across ages. Study results and limitations: A greater number of naive CD4+ cells and higher diversity distinguished long-lived donors from aged donors.

The TCR was taken from a woman older than 75 in good health. The chain employs TRBV10-3 and TRBJ2-7; D remains unclear. Sequenced: blood. This CDR3 reads CAISTAYEQYF. The CDR3 DNA reads TGTGCCATCAGCACAGCTTACGAGCAGTACTTC.